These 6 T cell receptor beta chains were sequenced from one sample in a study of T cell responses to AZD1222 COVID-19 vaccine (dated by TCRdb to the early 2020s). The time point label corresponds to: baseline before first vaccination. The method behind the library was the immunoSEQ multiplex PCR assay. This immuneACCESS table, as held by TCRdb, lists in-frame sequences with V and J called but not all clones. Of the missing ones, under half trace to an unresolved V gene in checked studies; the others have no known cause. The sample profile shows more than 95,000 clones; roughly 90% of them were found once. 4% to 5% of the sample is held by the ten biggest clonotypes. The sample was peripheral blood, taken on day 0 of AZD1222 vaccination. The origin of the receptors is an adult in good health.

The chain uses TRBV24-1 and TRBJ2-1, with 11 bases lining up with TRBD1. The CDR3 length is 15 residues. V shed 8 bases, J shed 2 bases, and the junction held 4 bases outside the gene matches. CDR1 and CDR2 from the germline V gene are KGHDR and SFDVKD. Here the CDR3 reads CATTPGQGAYNEQFF. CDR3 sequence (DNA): TGTGCCACCACCCCGGGACAGGGGGCCTACAATGAGCAGTTCTTC.

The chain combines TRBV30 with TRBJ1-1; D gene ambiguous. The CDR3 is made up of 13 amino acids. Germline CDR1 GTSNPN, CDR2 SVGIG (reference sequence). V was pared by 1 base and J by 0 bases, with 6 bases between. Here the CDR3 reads CAWSGTLNTEAFF. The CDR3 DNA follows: TGTGCCTGGAGTGGGACGTTGAACACTGAAGCTTTCTTT.

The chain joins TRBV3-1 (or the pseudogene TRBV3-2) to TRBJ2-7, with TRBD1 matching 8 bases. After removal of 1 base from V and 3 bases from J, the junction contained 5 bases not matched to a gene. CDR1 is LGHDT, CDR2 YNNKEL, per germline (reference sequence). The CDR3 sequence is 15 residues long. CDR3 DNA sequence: TGTGCCAGCAGCCAAGGTCCAGGGGGCGGCTACGAGCAGTACTTC. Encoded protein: CASSQGPGGGYEQYF.

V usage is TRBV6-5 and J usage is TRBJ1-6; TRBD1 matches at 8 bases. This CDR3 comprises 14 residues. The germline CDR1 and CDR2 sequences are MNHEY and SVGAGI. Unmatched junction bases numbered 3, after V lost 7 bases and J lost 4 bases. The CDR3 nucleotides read TGTGCCAGCACCTGGGACAGGTATAATTCACCCCTCCACTTT. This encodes CASTWDRYNSPLHF.

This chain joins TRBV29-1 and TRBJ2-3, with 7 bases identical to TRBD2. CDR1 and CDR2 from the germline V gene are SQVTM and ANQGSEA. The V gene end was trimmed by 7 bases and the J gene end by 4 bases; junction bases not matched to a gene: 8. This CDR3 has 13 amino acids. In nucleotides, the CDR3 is TGCAGCGCTTCAACTAGCGTCGCAGATACGCAGTATTTT. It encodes CSASTSVADTQYF.

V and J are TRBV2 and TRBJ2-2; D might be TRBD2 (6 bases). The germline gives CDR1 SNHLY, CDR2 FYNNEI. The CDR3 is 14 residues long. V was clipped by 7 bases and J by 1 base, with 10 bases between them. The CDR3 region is CASMGLMNTGELFF. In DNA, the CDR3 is TGTGCCAGCATGGGACTGATGAACACCGGGGAGCTGTTTTTT.